Listed below are T cell receptor beta chains from one sample, sequenced in a study of T cell repertoires in cytomegalovirus infection. These TCRs are of unknown antigen specificity. TCRdb recomputed calls from the reads with MiXCR, one row per CDR3 protein. Among 550,000 to 700,000 distinct CDR3 sequences, around 40% were seen once, and the ten largest hold about 48%. The sample was cultured PBMCs, taken from culture after CMV antigen stimulation. The origin of the receptors is a human donor in good health (CMV status not recorded). Some clones in this sample may be carry-over from other donors' samples. Both conserved end residues are trimmed from each CDR3.

V: TRBV7-2
J: TRBJ2-7
length: 12
CDR3: ASSGPGEGGEQY

V: TRBV7-9
J: TRBJ1-2
length: 12
CDR3: ASSSTERLSGYT

V: TRBV4-1
J: TRBJ2-7
length: 14
CDR3: ASSQVRSRGPYEQY

V: TRBV25-1
J: TRBJ2-2
length: 14
CDR3: ASTQGQGKNTGELF

V: TRBV5-4
J: TRBJ1-2
length: 14
CDR3: ASSLARGTAAYGYT

V: TRBV7-2
J: TRBJ1-2
length: 9
CDR3: ASSLDGSQT

V: TRBV12-3/TRBV12-4
J: TRBJ2-7
length: 12
CDR3: ASSFRRSTVGQY

V: TRBV7-2
J: TRBJ2-1
length: 13
CDR3: ASSSGLAAYNEQF

V: TRBV7-2
J: TRBJ1-5
length: 13
CDR3: ASSLARQGGQPQH

V: TRBV5-1
J: TRBJ1-1
length: 13
CDR3: ASSWGTGVNTEAF

V: TRBV28
J: TRBJ2-3
length: 14
CDR3: ASRRDDTGSTDTQY

V: TRBV10-3
J: TRBJ2-3
length: 14
CDR3: AISEPGGTSADTQY

V: TRBV7-2
J: TRBJ2-3
length: 11
CDR3: ASSLVIGDTQY

V: TRBV28
J: TRBJ1-1
length: 14
CDR3: ASSPLPARGTTEAF

V: TRBV7-2
J: TRBJ1-2
length: 13
CDR3: ASSLATGVTDGYT

V: TRBV12-3/TRBV12-4
J: TRBJ1-1
length: 15
CDR3: ASSLGTGGFMNTEAF

V: TRBV4-3
J: TRBJ2-7
length: 12
CDR3: ASSPPGTHYEQY

V: TRBV7-2
J: TRBJ2-1
length: 11
CDR3: ASSSGLFNEQF

V: TRBV7-2
J: TRBJ1-3
length: 12
CDR3: ASSLEGRGNTIY

V: TRBV7-2
J: TRBJ1-2
length: 15
CDR3: ASSLVGGQGISYGYT

V: TRBV7-9
J: TRBJ2-2
length: 13
CDR3: ASSKTRPNTGELF

V: TRBV9
J: TRBJ1-2
length: 8
CDR3: ASSVRPPS

V: TRBV7-2
J: TRBJ2-7
length: 12
CDR3: ASSSMVAYNEQY

V: TRBV19
J: TRBJ2-1
length: 11
CDR3: ASNGLARNEQF

V: TRBV20-1
J: TRBJ2-7
length: 12
CDR3: SAIAPGGAYEQY

V: TRBV27
J: TRBJ2-1
length: 13
CDR3: ASSLGTSGHDEQF

V: TRBV7-6
J: TRBJ2-1
length: 15
CDR3: ASSLPGTGNEWDEQF